The clone carrying this T cell receptor beta chain was detected ten times or more. The antigen remains unidentified. This entry is derived from a study of CD8 T cells in ankylosing spondylitis. The study's findings and limits: In peripheral blood, disease-linked CD8+ clones occurred at relatively low frequencies.

Using quantitative 5'-RACE with molecular barcodes, the authors made TCR beta libraries. TCRdb reprocessed the 5' RACE reads via MiXCR and lists one record per CDR3 protein. The table has roughly 250,000 distinct CDR3 sequences, approximately 9% seen once; the top ten hold under 7.5%. The sequence was collected from a male donor with ankylosing spondylitis or in good health (not recorded which). Sample: blood, either unsorted or a sorted T cell fraction (not recorded which).

The CDR3 loop reads CASSPGQGISGNTIYF. The CDR3 DNA is TGTGCCAGCAGCCCGGGACAGGGTATCTCTGGAAACACCATATATTTT. J is TRBJ1-3 and V is TRBV7-2; TRBD1 matches 9 bases. Looked up from germline, CDR1 is SGHTA and CDR2 is FQGNSA. With 5 bases clipped from V and 0 bases from J, the junction kept 5 bases outside the gene matches. The CDR3 is made up of 16 amino acids.